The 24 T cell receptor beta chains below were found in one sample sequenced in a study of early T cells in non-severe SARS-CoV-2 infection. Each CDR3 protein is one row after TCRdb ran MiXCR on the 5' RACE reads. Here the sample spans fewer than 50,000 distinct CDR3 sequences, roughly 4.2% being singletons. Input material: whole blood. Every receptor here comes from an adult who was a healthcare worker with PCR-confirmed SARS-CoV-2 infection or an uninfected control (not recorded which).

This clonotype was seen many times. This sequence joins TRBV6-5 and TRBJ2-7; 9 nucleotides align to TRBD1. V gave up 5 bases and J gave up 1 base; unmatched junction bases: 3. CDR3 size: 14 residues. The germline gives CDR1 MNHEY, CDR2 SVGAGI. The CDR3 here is CASSRTGASYEQYF. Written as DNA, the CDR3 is TGTGCCAGCAGTAGGACAGGGGCGTCCTACGAGCAGTACTTC.

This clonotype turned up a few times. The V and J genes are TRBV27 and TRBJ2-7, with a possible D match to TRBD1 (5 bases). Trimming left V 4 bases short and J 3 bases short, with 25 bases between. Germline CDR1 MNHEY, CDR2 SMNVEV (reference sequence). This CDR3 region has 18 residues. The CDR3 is CASSSQVGWGFSNYEQYF. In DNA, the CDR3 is TGTGCCAGCAGTTCCCAGGTTGGCTGGGGCTTCAGCAACTACGAGCAGTACTTC.

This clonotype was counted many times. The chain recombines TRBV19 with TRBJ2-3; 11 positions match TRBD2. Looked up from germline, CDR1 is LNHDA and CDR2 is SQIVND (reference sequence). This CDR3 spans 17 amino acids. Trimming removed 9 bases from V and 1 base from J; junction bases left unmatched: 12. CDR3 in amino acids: CASSFLAGGGGTDTQYF. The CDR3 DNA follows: TGTGCCAGCTCCTTCCTAGCGGGAGGCGGTGGCACAGATACGCAGTATTTT.

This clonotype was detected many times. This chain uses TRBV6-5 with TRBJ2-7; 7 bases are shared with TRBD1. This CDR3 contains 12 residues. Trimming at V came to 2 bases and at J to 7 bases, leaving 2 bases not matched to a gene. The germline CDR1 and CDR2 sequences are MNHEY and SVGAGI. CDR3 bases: TGTGCCAGCAGTTACCTGACAGGGGAGCAGTACTTC. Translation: CASSYLTGEQYF.

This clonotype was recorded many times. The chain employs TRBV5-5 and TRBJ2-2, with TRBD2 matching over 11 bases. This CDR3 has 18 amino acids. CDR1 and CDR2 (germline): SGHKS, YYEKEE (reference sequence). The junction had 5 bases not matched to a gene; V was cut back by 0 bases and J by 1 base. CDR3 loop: CASSLVLAGGKNTGELFF. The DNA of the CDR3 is TGTGCCAGCAGCTTGGTTCTAGCGGGAGGAAAGAACACCGGGGAGCTGTTTTTT.

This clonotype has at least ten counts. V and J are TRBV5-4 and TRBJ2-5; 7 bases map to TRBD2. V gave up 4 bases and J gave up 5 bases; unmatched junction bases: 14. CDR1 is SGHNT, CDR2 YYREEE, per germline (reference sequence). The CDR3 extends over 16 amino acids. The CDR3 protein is CASSIQRGWGVETQYF. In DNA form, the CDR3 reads TGTGCCAGCAGCATACAGCGGGGATGGGGGGTGGAGACCCAGTACTTC.

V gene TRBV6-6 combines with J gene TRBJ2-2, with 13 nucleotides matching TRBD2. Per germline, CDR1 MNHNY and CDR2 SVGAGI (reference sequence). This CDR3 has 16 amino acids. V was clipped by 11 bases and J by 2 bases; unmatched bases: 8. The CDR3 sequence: CAAWGLAGSNTGELFF. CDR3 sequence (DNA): TGTGCCGCTTGGGGACTAGCGGGGTCCAACACCGGGGAGCTGTTTTTT.

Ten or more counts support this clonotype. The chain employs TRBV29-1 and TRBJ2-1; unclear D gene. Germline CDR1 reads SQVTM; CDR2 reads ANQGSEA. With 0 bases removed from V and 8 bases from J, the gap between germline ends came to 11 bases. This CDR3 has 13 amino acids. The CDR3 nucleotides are TGCAGCGTTGAAGATAGATATCTCCATGAGCAGTTCTTC. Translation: CSVEDRYLHEQFF.

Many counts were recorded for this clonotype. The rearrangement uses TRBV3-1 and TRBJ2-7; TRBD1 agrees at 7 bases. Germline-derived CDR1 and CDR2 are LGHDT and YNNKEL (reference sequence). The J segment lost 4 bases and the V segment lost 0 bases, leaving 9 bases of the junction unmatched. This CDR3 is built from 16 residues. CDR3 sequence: CASSQEGDRVVYEQYF. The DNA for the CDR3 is TGTGCCAGCAGCCAAGAGGGCGACAGGGTGGTTTACGAGCAGTACTTC.

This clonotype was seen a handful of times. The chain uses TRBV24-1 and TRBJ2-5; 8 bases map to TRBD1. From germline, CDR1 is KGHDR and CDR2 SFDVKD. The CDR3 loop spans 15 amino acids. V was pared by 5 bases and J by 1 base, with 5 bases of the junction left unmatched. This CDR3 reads CATSALGTGQETQYF. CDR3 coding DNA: TGTGCCACCAGTGCCCTAGGGACAGGCCAAGAGACCCAGTACTTC.

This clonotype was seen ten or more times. For the CDR3, the DNA is TGTGCCAGCTCAGAACTAGCGGTCCCCTACAATGAGCAGTTCTTC. Translated: CASSELAVPYNEQFF. This chain joins TRBV18 and TRBJ2-1; 8 bases align to TRBD2. Germline-derived CDR1 and CDR2 are KGHSH and LQKENI. This CDR3 has 15 amino acids. J lost 2 bases, V lost 5 bases, and 5 bases had no gene match.

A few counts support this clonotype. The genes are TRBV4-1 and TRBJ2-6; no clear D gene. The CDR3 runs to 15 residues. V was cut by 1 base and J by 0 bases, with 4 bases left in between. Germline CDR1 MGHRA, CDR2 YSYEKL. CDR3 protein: CASSQGSSGANVLTF. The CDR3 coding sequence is TGCGCCAGCAGCCAAGGGAGCTCTGGGGCCAACGTCCTGACTTTC.

Written as DNA, the CDR3 is TGCAGCGCTGGGACGGGAGACGCCTACGAGCAGTACTTC. Translated, it gives CSAGTGDAYEQYF. This chain joins TRBV29-1 and TRBJ2-7, with D maybe TRBD2 (6 bases). The CDR3 spans 13 residues. Per germline, CDR1 SQVTM and CDR2 ANQGSEA. Trimming removed 7 bases at V and 2 bases at J, with 15 bases between.

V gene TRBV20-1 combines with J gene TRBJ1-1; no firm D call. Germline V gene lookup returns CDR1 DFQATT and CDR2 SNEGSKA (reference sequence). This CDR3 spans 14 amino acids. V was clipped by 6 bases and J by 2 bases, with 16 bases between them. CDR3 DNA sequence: TGCAGTGCCAAAATGAGAGATACCAACACTGAAGCTTTCTTT. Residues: CSAKMRDTNTEAFF.

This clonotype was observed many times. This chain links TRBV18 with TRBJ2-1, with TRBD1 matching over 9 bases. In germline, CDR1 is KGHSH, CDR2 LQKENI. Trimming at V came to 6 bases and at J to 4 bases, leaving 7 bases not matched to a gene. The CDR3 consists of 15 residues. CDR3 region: CASSLGQGQYNEQFF. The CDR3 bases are TGTGCCAGCTCCCTTGGACAGGGGCAGTACAATGAGCAGTTCTTC.

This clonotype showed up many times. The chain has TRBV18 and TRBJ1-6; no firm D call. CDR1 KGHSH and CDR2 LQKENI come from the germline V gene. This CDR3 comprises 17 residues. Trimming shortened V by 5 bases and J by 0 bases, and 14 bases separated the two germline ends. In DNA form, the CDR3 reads TGTGCCAGCTCATCAACATACTCGAGCTCCTATAATTCACCCCTCCACTTT. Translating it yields CASSSTYSSSYNSPLHF.

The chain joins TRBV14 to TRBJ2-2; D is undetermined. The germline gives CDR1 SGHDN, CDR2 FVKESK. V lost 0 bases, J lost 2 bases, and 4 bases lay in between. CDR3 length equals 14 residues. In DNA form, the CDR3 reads TGTGCCAGCAGCCAAGACCATAACACCGGGGAGCTGTTTTTT. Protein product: CASSQDHNTGELFF.

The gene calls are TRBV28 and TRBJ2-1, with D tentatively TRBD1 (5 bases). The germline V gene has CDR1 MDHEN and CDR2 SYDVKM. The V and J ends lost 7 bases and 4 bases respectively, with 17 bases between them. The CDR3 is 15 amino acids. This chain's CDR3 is CASTFRGMGYNEQFF. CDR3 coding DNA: TGTGCCAGCACCTTTAGGGGAATGGGTTACAATGAGCAGTTCTTC.

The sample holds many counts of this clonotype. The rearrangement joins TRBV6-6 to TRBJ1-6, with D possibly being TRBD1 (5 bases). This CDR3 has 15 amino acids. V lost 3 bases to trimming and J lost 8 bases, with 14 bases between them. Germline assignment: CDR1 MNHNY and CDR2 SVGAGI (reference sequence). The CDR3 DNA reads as TGTGCCAGCAGTTATCAAGGGACTTGGGATTCACCCCTCCACTTT. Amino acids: CASSYQGTWDSPLHF.

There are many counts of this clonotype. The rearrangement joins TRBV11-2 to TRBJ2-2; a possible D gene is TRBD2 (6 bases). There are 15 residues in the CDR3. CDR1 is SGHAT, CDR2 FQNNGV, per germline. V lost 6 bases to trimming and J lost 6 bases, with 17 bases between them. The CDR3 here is CASRRGTAEAGELFF. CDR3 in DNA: TGTGCCAGCAGACGCGGGACGGCCGAAGCCGGGGAGCTGTTTTTT.

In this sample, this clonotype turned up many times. DNA for the CDR3: TGCGCCAGCAGTGAAGGGGTTGGGGGGCCTCCCGGCACAGATACGCAGTATTTT. Encoded protein: CASSEGVGGPPGTDTQYF. J is TRBJ2-3 and V is TRBV10-1; D tentatively reads TRBD1 or TRBD2 (6 bases each). Germline loops: CDR1 WNHNN, CDR2 SYGVQD (reference sequence). The CDR3 runs 18 residues. V lost 3 bases and J lost 1, with 20 bases in between.

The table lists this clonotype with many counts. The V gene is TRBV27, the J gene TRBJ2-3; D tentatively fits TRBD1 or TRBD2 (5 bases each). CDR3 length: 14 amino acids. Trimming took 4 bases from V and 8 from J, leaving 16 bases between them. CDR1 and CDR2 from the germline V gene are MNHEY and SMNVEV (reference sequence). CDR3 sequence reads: CASSSFGAPGTQYF. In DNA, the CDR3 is TGTGCCAGCAGTTCATTCGGGGCGCCCGGTACGCAGTATTTT.

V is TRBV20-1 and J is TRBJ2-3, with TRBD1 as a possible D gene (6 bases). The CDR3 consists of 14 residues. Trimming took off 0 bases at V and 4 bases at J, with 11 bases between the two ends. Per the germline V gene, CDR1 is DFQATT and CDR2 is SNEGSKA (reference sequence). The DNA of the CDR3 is TGCAGTGCTAGAGAACAGGGATGGGCAGATACGCAGTATTTT. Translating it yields CSAREQGWADTQYF.

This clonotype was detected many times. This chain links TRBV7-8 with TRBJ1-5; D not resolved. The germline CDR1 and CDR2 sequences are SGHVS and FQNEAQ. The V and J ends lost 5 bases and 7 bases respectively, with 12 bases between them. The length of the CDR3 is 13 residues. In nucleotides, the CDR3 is TGTGCCAGCAGCCCCCGTACGGGCCAGCCCCAGCATTTT. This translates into CASSPRTGQPQHF.